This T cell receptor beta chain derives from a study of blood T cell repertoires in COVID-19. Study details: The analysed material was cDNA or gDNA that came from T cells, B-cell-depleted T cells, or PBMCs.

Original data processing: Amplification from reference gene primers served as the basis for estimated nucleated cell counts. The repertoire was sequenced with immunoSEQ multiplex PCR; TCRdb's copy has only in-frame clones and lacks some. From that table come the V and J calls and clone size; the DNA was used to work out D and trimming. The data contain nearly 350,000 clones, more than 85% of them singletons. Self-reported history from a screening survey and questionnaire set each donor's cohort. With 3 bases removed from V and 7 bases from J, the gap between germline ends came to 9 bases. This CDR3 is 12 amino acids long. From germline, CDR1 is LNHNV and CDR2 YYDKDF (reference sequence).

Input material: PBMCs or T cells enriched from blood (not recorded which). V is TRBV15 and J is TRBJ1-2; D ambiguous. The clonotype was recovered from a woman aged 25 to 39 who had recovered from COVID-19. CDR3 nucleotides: TGTGCCACCAGCAGCGAGTCAAGTGGCTACACCTTC. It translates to CATSSESSGYTF.